This T cell receptor (beta chain) was found in a study of control samples from healthy donors and cancer patients. CDR1 is SGHRS, CDR2 YFSETQ, per germline. CDR3 length: 13 amino acids. V lost 4 bases, J lost 3 bases, and 10 bases lay in between. The repertoire was sequenced with immunoSEQ multiplex PCR; TCRdb's copy has only in-frame clones and lacks some. The table records about 130,000 clones, roughly 87% of them present only once. The sequenced sample was blood. This receptor was taken from a man between 18 and 29 years old in good health. The gene calls are TRBV5-1 and TRBJ2-5; D is perhaps TRBD1 or TRBD2 (5 bases each). The CDR3 nucleotides are TGCGCCAGCAGCGGGGACGGTGAAGAGACCCAGTACTTC. This codes for CASSGDGEETQYF.